This TCR beta chain comes out of a study of blood T cell repertoires in COVID-19. Study-wide context: Samples representing acute and convalescent COVID-19 were sourced from the United States, Italy and Spain. T cells, B-cell-depleted T cells, or PBMCs provided the cDNA or gDNA that served as material.

This CDR3 contains 12 residues. Germline lookup yields CDR1 LNHDA and CDR2 SQIVND (reference sequence). The V and J ends lost 4 bases and 5 bases respectively, with 8 bases between them. Per the original methods: For nucleated cells, counts were estimated from reference gene primer amplification. Data came from immunoSEQ multiplex PCR; TCRdb stores just in-frame clones and leaves some out. The D gene and trimming were derived from the DNA, and the V and J assignments and clone size from that table. The sample has some 300,000 clones, around 89% seen once. Sequencing was performed on peripheral blood. The TCR originated in a young woman who had recovered from COVID-19. The V call is TRBV19, the J call TRBJ1-1, with D maybe TRBD1 (5 bases). CDR3 in amino acids: CASSTGKTEAFF. CDR3 sequence (DNA): TGTGCCAGTAGTACAGGGAAGACTGAAGCTTTCTTT. Full variable domain (remainder filled in from reference TRBV19 and TRBJ1-1): DGGITQSPKYLFRKEGQNVTLSCEQNLNHDAMYWYRQDPGQGLRLIYYSQIVNDFQKGDIAEGYSVSREKKESFPLTVTSAQKNPTAFYLCASSTGKTEAFFGQGTRLTVV.